A selection of T cell receptor beta chains follows, all from one sample in a study of OX40 agonist ivuxolimab in advanced cancers. TCRdb's copy holds only in-frame clones and misses some; the assay was immunoSEQ multiplex PCR. The sample has fewer than 35,000 clones, approximately 87% seen once. Material: CD4+ or CD8+ T cells sorted from blood, obtained in a trial of the OX40 agonist ivuxolimab. The receptor source for this set is an adult with an advanced solid tumor such as melanoma, head and neck, liver or kidney cancer. CDR3s include the opening cysteine and the closing phenylalanine or tryptophan. Each record gives: D gene, clone size, J gene, V gene, CDR3 protein, CDR3 DNA. The D gene is left open where the match is weak. For some rows the clone size is stated as once, few or many, or as a class when expanded; others skip it.

TRBD2	NA	TRBJ2-1	TRBV27	CASSYITSGVYNEQFF	TGTGCCAGCAGTTATATAACTAGCGGGGTTTACAATGAGCAGTTCTTC
TRBD1	NA	TRBJ2-1	TRBV25-1	CASVKGTGIRNEQFF	TGTGCCAGCGTCAAGGGGACAGGGATAAGGAATGAGCAGTTCTTC
NA	NA	TRBJ2-2	TRBV4-2	CASIGLDGELFF	TGTGCCAGCATAGGGTTGGACGGGGAGCTGTTTTTT
NA	NA	TRBJ2-1	TRBV9	CASSGLGGQGIDEQFF	TGTGCCAGCAGCGGGCTTGGGGGGCAGGGGATCGATGAGCAGTTCTTC
NA	NA	TRBJ1-2	TRBV6-5	CASSYSWAQKSGYTF	TGTGCCAGCAGTTACTCGTGGGCACAAAAGTCGGGCTACACCTTC
NA	once	TRBJ1-1	TRBV4-1	CASSQAGIGNTEAFF	TGCGCCAGCAGCCAAGCGGGGATCGGGAACACTGAAGCTTTCTTT
TRBD2	once	TRBJ2-1	TRBV7-9	CASSSMSGGRNEQFF	TGTGCCAGCAGCTCCATGAGCGGGGGGAGGAATGAGCAGTTCTTC
NA	NA	TRBJ1-2	TRBV5-6	CASSLSSPNNYGYTF	TGTGCCAGCAGCTTGTCCTCCCCGAATAACTATGGCTACACCTTC
TRBD1	once	TRBJ1-2	TRBV30	CAWIETRDRPYGYTF	TGTGCCTGGATTGAAACTCGGGACAGGCCTTATGGCTACACCTTC
NA	NA	TRBJ1-1	TRBV6-5	CASSPAAVSRWAFF	TGTGCCAGCAGTCCCGCGGCGGTAAGCAGGTGGGCTTTCTTT
TRBD2	NA	TRBJ2-7	TRBV6-6	CASLGLAGAYEQYF	TGTGCCAGCCTGGGACTAGCGGGAGCGTACGAGCAGTACTTC
TRBD1	NA	TRBJ1-4	TRBV7-9	CASSFPPGTDRDINEKLFF	TGTGCCAGCAGCTTCCCCCCCGGCACGGACAGGGACATTAATGAAAAACTGTTTTTT
NA	NA	TRBJ1-4	TRBV11-2	CASSLDSLFATNEKLFF	TGTGCCAGCAGCTTAGATTCGTTATTCGCAACTAATGAAAAACTGTTTTTT
NA	once	TRBJ2-3	TRBV5-6	CASSFGADTQYF	TGTGCCAGCAGCTTCGGAGCAGATACGCAGTATTTT
TRBD1	few	TRBJ2-2	TRBV29-1	CSVGRGWVGELFF	TGCAGCGTTGGCAGGGGGTGGGTCGGGGAGCTGTTTTTT
TRBD1	once	TRBJ2-1	TRBV7-3	CASSRYRGPNNEQFF	TGTGCCAGCAGCCGATACAGGGGACCGAACAATGAGCAGTTCTTC
NA	NA	TRBJ2-7	TRBV28	CASSLFSGPNYEQYF	TGTGCCAGCAGTTTATTTAGCGGCCCTAACTACGAGCAGTACTTC
TRBD1	NA	TRBJ1-3	TRBV28	CASSHRGGGNTIYF	TGTGCCAGCAGTCACAGGGGGGGCGGAAACACCATATATTTT
NA	NA	TRBJ1-4	TRBV6-6	CASSYSLGDNEKLFF	TGTGCCAGCAGTTACTCACTTGGAGATAATGAAAAACTGTTTTTT
TRBD1	NA	TRBJ2-7	TRBV5-1	CASSYRGSPYEQYF	TGCGCCAGCAGTTACAGGGGGTCCCCCTACGAGCAGTACTTC
TRBD2	few	TRBJ2-1	TRBV10-3	CAISEVGREVYNEQFF	TGTGCCATCAGTGAGGTCGGGCGGGAGGTCTACAATGAGCAGTTCTTC
NA	once	TRBJ2-7	TRBV7-6	CASSLALGPVLEQYF	TGTGCCAGCAGCTTAGCGCTCGGGCCAGTCTTAGAGCAGTACTTC
NA	NA	TRBJ2-1	TRBV19	CASSMVPEEYNEQFF	TGTGCCAGTAGTATGGTCCCCGAAGAATACAATGAGCAGTTCTTC